Below, 22 T cell receptor beta chains from the same sample are listed, as sequenced in a study of Ad26.COV2.S vaccination and SARS-CoV-2 variants. Libraries were prepared by immunoSEQ multiplex PCR; TCRdb keeps only in-frame clonotypes and omits some of them. The sample lists about 350,000 clones, 88% occurring once. The treatment here: roughly 20 received Ad26.COV2.S at low or high dose, single or two shots; 5 received placebo; per-sample allocation not given. Specimens were obtained on day 63 following the first vaccine or placebo injection. Sequencing was performed on peripheral blood, taken in a trial of Ad26.COV2.S vaccine versus placebo. All receptors derive from a person aged 18 to 65 who received the Ad26.COV2.S COVID-19 vaccine or a placebo.

The rearrangement links TRBV6-2 or TRBV6-3 to TRBJ1-5, with 9 bases that match TRBD1. Looked up from germline, CDR1 is MNHEY and CDR2 is SVGEGT. The CDR3 runs to 15 residues. The V gene end was trimmed by 2 bases and the J gene end by 5 bases; junction bases not matched to a gene: 4. This CDR3 reads CASSYPRQGDQPQHF. The CDR3 coding sequence is TGTGCCAGCAGTTACCCCCGACAGGGGGATCAGCCCCAGCATTTT.

This rearrangement joins TRBV7-2 to TRBJ1-2, with D unclear. Trimming left V 3 bases short and J 3 bases short, with 8 bases between. The CDR3 is made up of 13 amino acids. Germline lookup yields CDR1 SGHTA and CDR2 FQGNSA. CDR3 protein: CASSFQVDYGYTF. In DNA form, the CDR3 reads TGTGCCAGCAGCTTTCAGGTGGACTATGGCTACACCTTC.

In its sample, this clone was seen once. The V call is TRBV7-8, the J call TRBJ1-4, with D maybe TRBD1 (5 bases). From germline, CDR1 is SGHVS and CDR2 FQNEAQ. The CDR3 has 13 amino acids. Trimming took off 0 bases at V and 7 bases at J, with 6 bases between the two ends. Here the CDR3 DNA reads TGTGCCAGCAGCTTAGCCGGGGGTGAAAAACTGTTTTTT. Its protein is CASSLAGGEKLFF.

The gene calls are TRBV7-3 and TRBJ1-6; a weak D match, TRBD1 (5 bases). Trimming cost V 3 bases and J 5 bases, with 5 bases left between them. CDR3 size: 13 residues. Germline V gene sequence: CDR1 SGHTA, CDR2 FQGTGA. CDR3 in DNA: TGTGCCAGCAGCTTGGACAATAATTCACCCCTCCACTTT. Protein sequence: CASSLDNNSPLHF. The variable domain in full, completed from reference TRBV7-3 and TRBJ1-6, reads GAGVSQTPSNKVTEKGKYVELRCDPISGHTALYWYRQSLGQGPEFLIYFQGTGAADDSGLPNDRFFAVRPEGSVSTLKIQRTERGDSAVYLCASSLDNNSPLHFGNGTRLTVT.

In this sample, this clone turned up many times. This chain joins TRBV14 and TRBJ2-2; D is uncertain. Germline V gene data show CDR1 as SGHDN and CDR2 as FVKESK. Trimming shortened V by 2 bases and J by 2 bases, and 3 bases separated the two germline ends. The CDR3 runs 13 residues. The chain's CDR3 is CASSQINTGELFF. CDR3 nucleotides: TGTGCCAGCAGCCAAATCAACACCGGGGAGCTGTTTTTT.

The chain combines TRBV2 with TRBJ2-7; D might be TRBD1 (6 bases). V dropped 8 bases and J dropped 0 bases, with 14 bases sitting between them. This CDR3 contains 14 residues. Germline V gene lookup returns CDR1 SNHLY and CDR2 FYNNEI. In DNA, the CDR3 is TGTGCCAGCGGACAGAGCGATTTCTCCTACGAGCAGTACTTC. The encoded protein is CASGQSDFSYEQYF.

V and J are TRBV28 and TRBJ1-3; no clear D gene. Per germline, CDR1 MDHEN and CDR2 SYDVKM. The germline V and J ends were trimmed by 10 bases and 0 bases, with 10 bases remaining between them. CDR3 size: 13 residues. This CDR3 is CAIIASSGNTIYF. The DNA of the CDR3 is TGTGCCATCATAGCTAGCTCTGGAAACACCATATATTTT.

The CDR3: CASSVDSHQAYEQYF. CDR3 DNA sequence: TGTGCCAGCAGCGTAGACAGCCACCAAGCCTACGAGCAGTACTTC. This chain joins TRBV9 and TRBJ2-7; no clear D gene. The germline CDR1 and CDR2 sequences are SGDLS and YYNGEE. This CDR3 is 15 amino acids long. Trimming removed 0 bases at V and 2 bases at J, with 12 bases between.

The chain carries TRBV5-1 and TRBJ1-2; maybe TRBD1 (6 bases). This CDR3 is 14 amino acids long. Per the germline V gene, CDR1 is SGHRS and CDR2 is YFSETQ. Trimming stripped 0 bases from V and 6 bases from J, with 12 bases between. DNA for the CDR3: TGCGCCAGCAGCTTGGTCCCGGGGGCCGATGGCTACACCTTC. It is translated as CASSLVPGADGYTF.

The chain employs TRBV4-2 and TRBJ1-2; D perhaps matches TRBD1 (5 bases). Germline values: CDR1 LGHNA, CDR2 YNFKEQ. CDR3 size: 18 residues. Trimming took 0 bases from V and 4 from J, leaving 21 bases between them. In nucleotides, the CDR3 is TGTGCCAGCAGCCAAGAGGTGGGGCTTCCCGGTAATTTCTATGGCTACACCTTC. This translates into CASSQEVGLPGNFYGYTF.

This chain uses TRBV29-1 with TRBJ2-2, with 8 nucleotides matching TRBD1. V gave up 7 bases and J gave up 5 bases; unmatched junction bases: 6. CDR3 size: 13 residues. Germline V gives CDR1 SQVTM, CDR2 ANQGSEA. As DNA, the CDR3 is TGCAGCGCCCGACAGGGGTGGACCGGGGAGCTGTTTTTT. Protein product: CSARQGWTGELFF.

This chain connects TRBV4-3 to TRBJ2-3; 10 nucleotides line up with TRBD1. There are 15 residues in the CDR3. The J segment lost 6 bases and the V segment lost 4 bases, leaving 7 bases of the junction unmatched. CDR1 is LGHNA, CDR2 YSLEER, per germline. CDR3 sequence reads: CASSPAGTGVDTQYF. Here the CDR3 DNA reads TGCGCCAGCAGCCCAGCCGGGACAGGGGTGGATACGCAGTATTTT.

The chain uses TRBV5-6 and TRBJ2-7, with D maybe TRBD2 (5 bases). The germline V and J ends were trimmed by 4 bases and 3 bases, with 11 bases remaining between them. This CDR3 has 13 amino acids. CDR1 is SGHDT and CDR2 is YYEEEE in the germline V gene. The CDR3 sequence is CASSPDAGYEQYF. DNA for the CDR3: TGTGCCAGCAGCCCTGACGCGGGCTACGAGCAGTACTTC.

This clone came up once. This chain links TRBV4-2 with TRBJ1-1, with a tentative D call TRBD1 (5 bases). Germline values: CDR1 LGHNA, CDR2 YNFKEQ. The CDR3 covers 16 residues. V lost 1 base, J lost 5 bases, and 17 bases lay in between. The CDR3 nucleotides are TGTGCCAGCAGCCAAGCAGCAAGGAGGGGAGGGACTGAAGCTTTCTTT. Translating gives CASSQAARRGGTEAFF.

This clone was seen only once. The CDR3 loop is CATSRSGTVTYEQYF. CDR3 nucleotides: TGTGCCACCAGCAGATCCGGGACAGTCACCTACGAGCAGTACTTC. The chain carries TRBV15 and TRBJ2-7, with TRBD1 identical over 7 bases. The germline gives CDR1 LNHNV, CDR2 YYDKDF (reference sequence). The J segment lost 2 bases and the V segment lost 2 bases, leaving 6 bases of the junction unmatched. The CDR3 consists of 15 residues.

This chain links TRBV30 with TRBJ1-4; D is unclear. Germline CDR1 is GTSNPN and CDR2 is SVGIG (reference sequence). Trimming pared 8 bases from V and 0 bases from J, leaving 22 bases between. This CDR3 has 17 amino acids. The CDR3 is CASTGLTLLATNEKLFF. CDR3 nucleotides: TGTGCCAGCACCGGGCTGACCTTGCTGGCAACTAATGAAAAACTGTTTTTT. The variable domain in full, completed from reference TRBV30 and TRBJ1-4, reads SQTIHQWPATLVQPVGSPLSLECTVEGTSNPNLYWYRQAAGRGLQLLFYSVGIGQISSEVPQNLSASRPQDRQFILSSKKLLLSDSGFYLCASTGLTLLATNEKLFFGSGTQLSVL.

The chain is built from TRBV5-1 and TRBJ2-4, with D possibly being TRBD2 (5 bases). This CDR3 has 15 residues. Trimming pared 0 bases from V and 1 base from J, leaving 8 bases between. Germline V gives CDR1 SGHRS, CDR2 YFSETQ. The CDR3 DNA reads TGCGCCAGCAGCTTGGAATCGGGGGCCAAAAACATTCAGTACTTC. Encoded protein: CASSLESGAKNIQYF.

The chain carries TRBV7-2 and TRBJ2-7; no firm D call. The CDR3 length is 15 residues. The germline V gene encodes CDR1 SGHTA and CDR2 FQGNSA. Between the trimmed V and J ends, which lost 4 bases and 2 bases, there was a span of 15 bases. The DNA for the CDR3 is TGTGCCAGCAGCTCCCAGATAGGCACAGCCTACGAGCAGTACTTC. Translated: CASSSQIGTAYEQYF.

The J gene is TRBJ1-5, the V gene TRBV30; D remains ambiguous. Germline lookup yields CDR1 GTSNPN and CDR2 SVGIG (reference sequence). The V end was cut by 0 bases, the J end by 6 bases, with 12 bases between. This CDR3 comprises 14 residues. CDR3 in DNA: TGTGCCTGGAGTGTATCAAGAACCGGTCAGCCCCAGCATTTT. Encoded protein: CAWSVSRTGQPQHF.

V gene TRBV7-2 combines with J gene TRBJ2-1, with D uncertain. The CDR3 consists of 13 residues. CDR1 SGHTA and CDR2 FQGNSA come from the germline V gene. The V end was cut by 5 bases, the J end by 10 bases, with 15 bases between. As DNA, the CDR3 is TGTGCCAGCAGCCAAGGGTTAACCGGGGAGCAGTTCTTC. It translates to CASSQGLTGEQFF. The full variable domain, with the rest looked up from reference TRBV7-2 and TRBJ2-1, is GAGVSQSPSNKVTEKGKDVELRCDPISGHTALYWYRQSLGQGLEFLIYFQGNSAPDKSGLPSDRFSAERTGGSVSTLTIQRTQQEDSAVYLCASSQGLTGEQFFGPGTRLTVL.

This rearrangement joins TRBV7-6 to TRBJ2-3; TRBD1 matches at 10 bases. The CDR3 is 15 residues long. In germline, CDR1 is SGHVS, CDR2 FNYEAQ. Trimming removed 4 bases from V and 2 bases from J; junction bases left unmatched: 3. CDR3 bases: TGTGCCAGCAGCTCGGGACAGGGGCTCACAGATACGCAGTATTTT. Residues: CASSSGQGLTDTQYF.

The chain carries TRBV7-6 and TRBJ2-5; 14 nucleotides agree with TRBD2. The CDR3 runs 17 residues. Germline V gene sequence: CDR1 SGHVS, CDR2 FNYEAQ. V trimming: 2 bases; J trimming: 3 bases; junction bases outside the gene matches: 5. In DNA form, the CDR3 reads TGTGCCAGCAGCTTACGTGGGACTAGCGGGAGAAAAGAGACCCAGTACTTC. This gives the protein CASSLRGTSGRKETQYF.